This is a list of T cell receptor beta chains from one sample in a study of cytomegalovirus exposure and HLA in healthy donors. Sequenced by immunoSEQ multiplex PCR; TCRdb stores in-frame clones only, minus some. The sample includes approximately 89,000 clones, roughly 80% of them seen just once. Sequencing used PBMCs. These receptors all stem from a man aged 30 to 39 in good health and CMV-seronegative. CDR3s include the opening cysteine and the closing phenylalanine or tryptophan. Fields, in order: V gene, D gene, J gene, clone size, CDR3 DNA, CDR3 protein. The D gene is left open where the match is weak. A clone size is listed for some rows: how often the clone was seen (once, few, many), or a class if it is expanded.

>TRBV7-2|.|TRBJ1-1|few
TGTGCCAGCAGCCTTGGACAGAACACTGAAGCTTTCTTT
CASSLGQNTEAFF
>TRBV5-4|TRBD1|TRBJ1-4|.
TGTGCCAGCAGCCCCATACCGGACAGGAAACTTTCGAAACTGTTTTTT
CASSPIPDRKLSKLFF
>TRBV6-5|TRBD2|TRBJ2-1|few
TGTGCCAGCAGAACTAGCGGGAGCTCCTACAATGAGCAGTTCTTC
CASRTSGSSYNEQFF
>TRBV10-3|TRBD2|TRBJ2-1|.
TGTGCCATCAGGGCTAGCGGGGGGAAGAGCTACAATGAGCAGTTCTTC
CAIRASGGKSYNEQFF
>TRBV5-4|TRBD2|TRBJ2-7|.
TGTGCCAGCAGCCGGACTAGCGGCTACGAGCAGTACTTC
CASSRTSGYEQYF
>TRBV19|.|TRBJ1-5|.
TGTGCCAGTAACCGTTATACAGGGTCGGAACAGCCCCAGCATTTT
CASNRYTGSEQPQHF
>TRBV4-1|.|TRBJ1-1|.
TGCGCCAGCAGCCAGCGAGGGACTGAAGCTTTCTTT
CASSQRGTEAFF
>TRBV30|.|TRBJ1-1|.
TGTGCCTGGAGCCCCTTCGCGGGGGATGGTACTGAAGCTTTCTTT
CAWSPFAGDGTEAFF
>TRBV27|.|TRBJ2-3|.
TGTGCCAGCAGTTCCCCCTCGTTATCGTCAGATACGCAGTATTTT
CASSSPSLSSDTQYF
>TRBV9|TRBD2|TRBJ2-7|few
TGTGCCAGCAGCGTTAGCGGGGGATCTTCCTACGAGCAGTACTTC
CASSVSGGSSYEQYF
>TRBV7-4|TRBD2|TRBJ2-3|.
TGTGCCAGCAGCTCCACGACTAGCGGGGGGTCCAGCTGCGGGACAGATACGCAGTATTTT
CASSSTTSGGSSCGTDTQYF
>TRBV30|.|TRBJ1-3|.
TGTGCCTGGAGTGACAGGGTGGTATCTGGAAACACCATATATTTT
CAWSDRVVSGNTIYF
>TRBV11-3|.|TRBJ2-1|.
TGTGCCAGCAGCTTAGGAGCACGACAGAACAATGAGCAGTTCTTC
CASSLGARQNNEQFF
>TRBV9|.|TRBJ2-5|.
TGTGCCAGCAGCGTAGCGGTCCAAGAGACCCAGTACTTC
CASSVAVQETQYF
>TRBV4-3|.|TRBJ2-1|.
TGCGCCAGCAGCCACCCCCGTGCCAGATACCATTTAACCAATGAGCAGTTCTTC
CASSHPRARYHLTNEQFF
>TRBV7-9|.|TRBJ2-7|.
TGTGCCAGCAGCTTAGGTAACAGGGTCGGCGAGCAGTACTTC
CASSLGNRVGEQYF
>TRBV7-7|.|TRBJ2-5|.
TGTGCTAGCAGCTTAGTGCAGAAAGAGACCCAGTACTTC
CASSLVQKETQYF
>TRBV5-1|.|TRBJ2-7|.
TGCGCCAGCAGCACCGGACAGCGGGGCTACGAGCAGTACTTC
CASSTGQRGYEQYF
>TRBV6-6|TRBD1|TRBJ2-3|.
TGTGCCAGCAGGGACGCAGGACAGAGGGGACAGGATACGCAGTATTTT
CASRDAGQRGQDTQYF
>TRBV6-1|.|TRBJ1-2|.
TGTGCCAGCAGTGATAGTACGTCTTATGGCTACACCTTC
CASSDSTSYGYTF
>TRBV27|.|TRBJ2-7|.
TGTGCCAGCAGTTACACAGGCCCCCATGACGAGCAGTACTTC
CASSYTGPHDEQYF
>TRBV5-1|.|TRBJ2-6|.
TGCGCCAGCAGCCAAATGACTGGTGGGGCCAACGTCCTGACTTTC
CASSQMTGGANVLTF
>TRBV15|.|TRBJ1-5|few
TGTGCCACCAGCAGGGACAGTCAGCCCCAGCATTTT
CATSRDSQPQHF
>TRBV5-1|TRBD1|TRBJ2-5|.
TGCGCCAGCAAAATCGGGACAGGCCAAGAGACCCAGTACTTC
CASKIGTGQETQYF
>TRBV11-2|TRBD1|TRBJ2-5|.
TGTGCCAGCAGCTTAGACAGGGGGCGTGAGACCCAGTACTTC
CASSLDRGRETQYF
>TRBV4-2|.|TRBJ2-7|.
TGTGCCAGCAGCCAAGAACTAGCTGCCTACGAGCAGTACTTC
CASSQELAAYEQYF
>TRBV7-2|.|TRBJ1-2|.
TGTGCCAGCAGCTTAGTGCAGGGAGGTAACTATGGCTACACCTTC
CASSLVQGGNYGYTF
>TRBV7-9|TRBD1|TRBJ1-2|.
TGTGCCAGCAGCTTAGCGGGGACAGGGGGGCACTATGGCTACACCTTC
CASSLAGTGGHYGYTF